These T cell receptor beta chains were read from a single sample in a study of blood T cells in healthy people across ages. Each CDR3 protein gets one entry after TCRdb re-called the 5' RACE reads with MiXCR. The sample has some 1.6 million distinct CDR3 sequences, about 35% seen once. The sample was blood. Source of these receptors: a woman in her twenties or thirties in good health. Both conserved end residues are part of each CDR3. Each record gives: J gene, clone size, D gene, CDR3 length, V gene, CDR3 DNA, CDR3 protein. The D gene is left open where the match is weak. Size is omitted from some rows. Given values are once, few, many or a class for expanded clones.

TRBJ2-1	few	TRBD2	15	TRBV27	TGTGCCAGCAGTGCCGTACTAGCGGGCGAGAGTGAGCAGTTCTTC	CASSAVLAGESEQFF
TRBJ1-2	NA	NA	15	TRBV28	TGTGCCAGCAGTGCACGAGACGGGGAGAACTATGGCTACACCTTC	CASSARDGENYGYTF
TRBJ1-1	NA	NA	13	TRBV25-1	TGTGCCAGCAGCGACACAGGGATCACTGAAGCTTTCTTT	CASSDTGITEAFF
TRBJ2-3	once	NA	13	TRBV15	TGTGCCACCAACAGCGGCAGCCCAGATACGCAGTATTTT	CATNSGSPDTQYF
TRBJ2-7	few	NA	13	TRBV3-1	TGTGCCAGCAGCCAGCTGAGCTCCTACGAGCAGTACTTC	CASSQLSSYEQYF
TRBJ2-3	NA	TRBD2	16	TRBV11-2	TGTGCCAGCAGCTCGCTAGCGGGGGGGCCTATAGATACGCAGTATTTT	CASSSLAGGPIDTQYF
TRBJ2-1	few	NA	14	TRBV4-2	TGTGCCAGCAGCCAAGATGGCGGGTTTAATGAGCAGTTCTTC	CASSQDGGFNEQFF
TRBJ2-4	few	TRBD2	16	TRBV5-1	TGTGCCAGCAGCTTGACTAGCGGGTTGGCCAAAAACATTCAGTACTTC	CASSLTSGLAKNIQYF
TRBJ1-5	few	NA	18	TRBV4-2	TGTGCCAGCAGTCCTTCCGGCTCCCAGGGCGGCGGGGATCAGCCCCAGCATTTT	CASSPSGSQGGGDQPQHF
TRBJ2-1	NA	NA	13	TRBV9	TGTGCCAGCAGCGTAGCTACCTACAATGAGCAGTTCTTC	CASSVATYNEQFF
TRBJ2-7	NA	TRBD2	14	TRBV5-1	TGCGCCAGCAGCACCGAGGGAGGGACCTACGAGCAGTACTTC	CASSTEGGTYEQYF
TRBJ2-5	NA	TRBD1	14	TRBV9	TGTGCCAGCAGCGAGGGACAGGGCGGGGAGGCCCAGTACTTC	CASSEGQGGEAQYF
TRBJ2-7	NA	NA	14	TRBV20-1	TGCAGTGCAACCCTCCAGGGCTTCTCCTACGAGCAGTACTTC	CSATLQGFSYEQYF
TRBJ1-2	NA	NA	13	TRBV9	TGTGCCAGCAGCAGGGATTGGAACTATGGCTACACCTTC	CASSRDWNYGYTF
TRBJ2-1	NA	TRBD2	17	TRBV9	TGTGCCAGCAGCGCCCAGCCACTAGCGGGGGGCGCCGATGAGCAGTTCTTC	CASSAQPLAGGADEQFF
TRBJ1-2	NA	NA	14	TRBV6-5	TGTGCCAGCAGTTACTCTTCAGGAGTGGGAGGCTACACCTTC	CASSYSSGVGGYTF
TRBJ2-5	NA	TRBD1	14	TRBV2	TGTGCCACCAAAGAGGGACAGCCACAAGAGACCCAGTACTTC	CATKEGQPQETQYF
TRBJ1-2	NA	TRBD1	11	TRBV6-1	TGTGCCCTTGACAGGGACTATGGTTACACCTTC	CALDRDYGYTF
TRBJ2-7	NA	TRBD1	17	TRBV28	TGTGCCAGCAGTTTGGGGGACAGGTCGAGTCCTGCCTACGAGCAGTACTTC	CASSLGDRSSPAYEQYF
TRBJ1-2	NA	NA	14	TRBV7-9	TGTGCCAGCAGCTTAGAGGACGGCAACTATGGCTACACCTTC	CASSLEDGNYGYTF
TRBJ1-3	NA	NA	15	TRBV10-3	TGTGCCATCAGTGAGCGGGGGGCCTCTGGAAACACCATATATTTT	CAISERGASGNTIYF
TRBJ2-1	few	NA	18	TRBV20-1	TGCAGTGCTAGAGATCGAGATGGCTCTTTGAGCTCCTACAATGAGCAGTTCTTC	CSARDRDGSLSSYNEQFF
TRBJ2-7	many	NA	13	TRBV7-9	TGTGCCAGCAGCTCAGGCGACGGCTACGAGCAGTACTTC	CASSSGDGYEQYF
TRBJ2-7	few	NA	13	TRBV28	TGTGCCAGCAGTTTATCGCAAGGGTTTGAGCAGTACTTC	CASSLSQGFEQYF
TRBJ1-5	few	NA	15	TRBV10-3	TGTGCCATCCAACGTAACAGGGACGGCAATCAGCCCCAGCATTTT	CAIQRNRDGNQPQHF
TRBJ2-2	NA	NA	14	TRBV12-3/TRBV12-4	TGTGCCAGCAGTCCAGGGATACCAACCGGGGAGCTGTTTTTT	CASSPGIPTGELFF
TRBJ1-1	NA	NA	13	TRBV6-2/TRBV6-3	TGTGCCAGCAGTTACATCGGGGGACCTGAAGCTTTCTTT	CASSYIGGPEAFF
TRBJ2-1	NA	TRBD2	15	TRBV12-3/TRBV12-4	TGTGCCAGCAGTACTAGCGCTAGCTCCTACAATGAGCAGTTCTTC	CASSTSASSYNEQFF
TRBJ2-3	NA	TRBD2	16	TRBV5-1	TGCGCCAGCAGCTTGGGGACTAGCCTACGGGAAGATACGCAGTATTTT	CASSLGTSLREDTQYF
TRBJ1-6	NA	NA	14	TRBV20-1	TGCAGTCCCCAGGCTGGAGGGGGGAATTCACCCCTCCACTTT	CSPQAGGGNSPLHF
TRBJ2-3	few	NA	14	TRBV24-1	TGTGCCACCAGGGGCAGCATTAGCACAGATACGCAGTATTTT	CATRGSISTDTQYF